Included here is one T cell receptor (beta chain) sequence, with context. Its specific antigen is unknown. Qualities for individual bases were not recorded, and no much larger clone is one base off. For repertoire sequencing, the TCR beta CDR3 regions were amplified from RNA transcripts. HTBI primers and the Qiagen OneStep RT-PCR kit were used in a first-round RT-PCR, which was followed by a second-round multiplex PCR, size selection and purification. Sequencing of the libraries was carried out on an Illumina HiSeq2000 in paired-end mode with 100 bp reads. Turning to the authors' computational methods: SOAPnuke was used to process the reads, removing any read that contained adapters or uncalled bases, had a mean Phred below 15, or lacked an exact match to the constant primer or identifier. COPE v1.2.5 was used to merge the high-quality paired reads. Clonotypes were defined as unique nucleotide sequences and were aligned to IMGT TRB V, D and J references using MiTCR v1.1. The analysis was limited to V-J combinations with a frequency above 0.0001, which together covered about 99% of repertoires. For each V-J combination, a TCR clonal expansion and chaos score was defined as F50 clonal expansion divided by the chaos observed in the TCRdist matrix. Features were reduced by Welch's t-statistics and random forest to more than 10 V-J combinations, which fed a naive Bayes classifier. The similarity between thyroid and blood repertoires was quantified using the Morisita-Horn index. The public reads were reanalyzed by TCRdb: fastp trimming at Q25, MiXCR alignment, in-frame beta chains only. Entries are consolidated by CDR3 protein sequence, retaining the most common genes and DNA. TCRdb's processing, not the authors' own work, is the source of the V and J calls. The sample yields 200,000 to 250,000 distinct CDR3 sequences; around 42% were counted once. The ten largest clones add up to around half of the sample.

The CDR3 sequence holds 13 residues, the cysteine and phenylalanine included. This entry keeps only the CDR3 DNA: 39 bases, framed from base 1. Trimming removed 10 bases from V and 7 bases from J, leaving 14 bases between the germline ends. Based on the germline V gene, the CDR1 and CDR2 sequences are ENHRY and SYGVKD. These data belong to a study of Graves' ophthalmopathy and Graves' hyperthyroidism (dated by TCRdb to the late 2010s). Notes on the research overall: Peripheral blood was collected before any treatment was given, at the time of initial diagnosis. The study used TCR beta repertoire signatures to distinguish Graves' ophthalmopathy from Graves' hyperthyroidism and to predict progression to ophthalmopathy. In total, around 130 blood samples were TCR-sequenced: roughly 45 ophthalmopathy, some 72 hyperthyroidism and some 17 hyperthyroidism-to-ophthalmopathy patients. To explore V-J signatures distinguishing ophthalmopathy from hyperthyroidism, a discovery set of 100 or so patients (fewer than 45 ophthalmopathy, 57 stable hyperthyroidism) was enrolled. For independent validation, a separate cohort was made up of fewer than 20 hyperthyroidism patients plus 17 patients who later progressed from hyperthyroidism to ophthalmopathy. In roughly six hyperthyroidism patients, the T-cell repertoires found in thyroid tissue were compared with those found in blood. Following sampling, methimazole starting at 30 mg daily was administered to hyperthyroidism patients, and high-dose intravenous methylprednisolone was administered to ophthalmopathy patients. Beyond this particular receptor, the publication reports: In validation, the model predicted ophthalmopathy progression with roughly 68% sensitivity and approximately 75% specificity; roughly 11 predicted patients were CT-confirmed with GO in a median of approximately 6.2 months. Most expanded thyroid clonotypes with frequency above 0.001 were also detected in blood, suggesting blood repertoires may reflect the thyroid immune response. No statistical method was used to predetermine the sample size, and group allocation was not hidden from the investigators. The 13-signature model separated ophthalmopathy from stable hyperthyroidism with about 86% sensitivity and 81.08% specificity in cross-validation, and 80%/75% in the test set.

Ophthalmopathy patients were characterized by moderately to severely active disease, a Clinical Activity Score of at least 3, a NOSPECS grade of at least 4, and a disease duration under 3 months. Patients were excluded if they had other autoimmune diseases, uncontrolled infections, pregnancy or lactation. Clinical symptoms, serum thyroxine, TRAb, thyroid ultrasound and orbital computed tomography formed the basis of the diagnosis. PBMCs were isolated from about 9.2 ml of fresh peripheral blood by Ficoll-Paque density gradient centrifugation. Total RNA was extracted using Trizol reagent, and RNA quality was checked on an Agilent 2100 Bioanalyzer.

The material sequenced was peripheral blood. The sequence links TRBV10-3 to TRBJ1-6; TRBD1 is perhaps the D gene, given 5 matching bases. This TCR was sampled from an adult man with Graves' ophthalmopathy. The CDR3 amino acid sequence is: CASTRDGNSPLHF. The DNA sequence is as follows: TGTGCCAGCACCCGGGACGGGAATTCACCCCTCCACTTT.